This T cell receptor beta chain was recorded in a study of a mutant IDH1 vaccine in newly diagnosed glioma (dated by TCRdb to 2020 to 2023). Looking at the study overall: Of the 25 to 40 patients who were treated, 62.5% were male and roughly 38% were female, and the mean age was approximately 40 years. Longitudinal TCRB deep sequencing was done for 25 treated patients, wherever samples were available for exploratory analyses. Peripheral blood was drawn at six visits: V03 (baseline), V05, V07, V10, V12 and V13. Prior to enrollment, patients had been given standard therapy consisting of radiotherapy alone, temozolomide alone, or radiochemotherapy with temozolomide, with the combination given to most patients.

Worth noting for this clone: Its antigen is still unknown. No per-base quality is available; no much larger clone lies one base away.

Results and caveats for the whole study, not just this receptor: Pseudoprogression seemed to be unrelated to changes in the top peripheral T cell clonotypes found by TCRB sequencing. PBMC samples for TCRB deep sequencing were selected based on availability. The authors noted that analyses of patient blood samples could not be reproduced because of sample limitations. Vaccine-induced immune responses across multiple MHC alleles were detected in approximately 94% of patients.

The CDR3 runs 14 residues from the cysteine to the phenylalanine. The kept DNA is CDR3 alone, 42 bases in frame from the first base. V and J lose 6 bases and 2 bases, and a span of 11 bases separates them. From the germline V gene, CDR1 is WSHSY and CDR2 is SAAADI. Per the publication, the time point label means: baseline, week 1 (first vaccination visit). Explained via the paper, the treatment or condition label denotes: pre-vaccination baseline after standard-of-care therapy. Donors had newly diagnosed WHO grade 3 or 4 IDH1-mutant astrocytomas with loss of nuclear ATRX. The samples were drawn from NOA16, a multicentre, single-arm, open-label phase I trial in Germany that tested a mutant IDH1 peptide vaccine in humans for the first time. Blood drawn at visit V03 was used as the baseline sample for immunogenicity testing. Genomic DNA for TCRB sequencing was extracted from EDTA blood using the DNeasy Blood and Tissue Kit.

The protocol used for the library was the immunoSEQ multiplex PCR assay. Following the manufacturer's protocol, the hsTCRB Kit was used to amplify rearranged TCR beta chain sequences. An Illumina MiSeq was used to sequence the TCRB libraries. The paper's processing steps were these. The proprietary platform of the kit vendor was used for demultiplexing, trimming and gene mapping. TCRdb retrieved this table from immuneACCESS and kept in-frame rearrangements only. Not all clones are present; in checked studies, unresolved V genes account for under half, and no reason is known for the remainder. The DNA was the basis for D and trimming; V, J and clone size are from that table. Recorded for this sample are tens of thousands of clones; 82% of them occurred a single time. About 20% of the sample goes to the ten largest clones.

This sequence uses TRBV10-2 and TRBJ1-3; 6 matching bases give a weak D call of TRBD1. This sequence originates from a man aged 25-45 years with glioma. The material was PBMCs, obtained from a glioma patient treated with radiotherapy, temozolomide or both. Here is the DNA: TGCGCCAGCAGGGAGGGGGTCGCTGGAAACACCATATATTTT. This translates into CASREGVAGNTIYF.